This is a list of T cell receptor beta chains from one sample in a study of CD8+ T cells in alopecia areata. Sequenced by immunoSEQ multiplex PCR; TCRdb stores in-frame clones only, minus some. The sample carries under 200,000 clones, roughly 65% recorded once. This sample comprised CD4+ T cells sorted from blood, obtained at week 4, from a patient treated with tofacitinib. Receptors originate from a human donor with alopecia areata. CDR3s include the opening cysteine and the closing phenylalanine or tryptophan. Fields, in order: D gene, J gene, clone size, V gene, CDR3 protein, CDR3 DNA. D genes are given only for firm matches. Clone size, where shown, is once, few, many, or a class for clones that have expanded.

TRBD1	TRBJ2-1	.	TRBV30	CAWSVFGTVSYNEQFF	TGTGCCTGGAGTGTATTCGGGACAGTTTCCTACAATGAGCAGTTCTTC
.	TRBJ2-7	.	TRBV29-1	CSVDETGVDEQYF	TGCAGCGTTGATGAAACGGGGGTGGACGAGCAGTACTTC
TRBD1	TRBJ2-7	.	TRBV15	CATSMGRGSYEQYF	TGTGCCACCAGCATGGGCAGGGGGTCCTACGAGCAGTACTTC
.	TRBJ1-6	once	TRBV2	CASSPRDPNSPLHF	TGTGCCAGCAGTCCCCGGGACCCAAATTCACCCCTCCACTTT
.	TRBJ2-3	.	TRBV29-1	CSVDPATDTQYF	TGCAGCGTTGACCCGGCCACAGATACGCAGTATTTT
TRBD2	TRBJ2-5	once	TRBV7-6	CASSNPRERLAGQETQYF	TGTGCCAGCAGCAATCCCAGGGAGCGACTAGCGGGGCAAGAGACCCAGTACTTC
TRBD2	TRBJ2-5	.	TRBV7-2	CASSFVAGGNQETQYF	TGTGCCAGCAGCTTTGTAGCGGGGGGAAACCAAGAGACCCAGTACTTC
.	TRBJ2-5	.	TRBV29-1	CSVAAAGETQYF	TGCAGCGTTGCCGCGGCAGGGGAGACCCAGTACTTC
.	TRBJ2-2	.	TRBV30	CAWSAGLGNTGELFF	TGTGCCTGGAGCGCGGGACTTGGGAACACCGGGGAGCTGTTTTTT
.	TRBJ1-1	.	TRBV19	CASSIVAVNTEAFF	TGTGCCAGTAGTATAGTGGCAGTGAACACTGAAGCTTTCTTT
.	TRBJ2-1	few	TRBV29-1	CSVEGRRNNEQFF	TGCAGCGTTGAGGGCAGGAGAAACAATGAGCAGTTCTTC
TRBD2	TRBJ2-5	.	TRBV11-1	CASSTWTSGTETQYF	TGTGCCAGCAGCACCTGGACTAGCGGGACGGAGACCCAGTACTTC
TRBD2	TRBJ2-1	few	TRBV11-2	CASSLSGWGREQFF	TGTGCCAGCAGCCTTAGCGGGTGGGGGAGGGAGCAGTTCTTC
.	TRBJ2-3	.	TRBV18	CASEVLADTQYF	TGTGCCAGCGAAGTGCTCGCGGATACGCAGTATTTT
.	TRBJ1-1	.	TRBV9	CASSSNLGVNTEAFF	TGTGCCAGCAGCTCTAACCTGGGAGTGAACACTGAAGCTTTCTTT
.	TRBJ2-2	.	TRBV7-9	CASSLNTGELFF	TGTGCCAGCAGCTTAAACACCGGGGAGCTGTTTTTT
.	TRBJ2-6	.	TRBV29-1	CSVSTGANVLTF	TGCAGCGTTTCAACTGGGGCCAACGTCCTGACTTTC
TRBD1	TRBJ2-6	.	TRBV11-1	CASSTGQPLTNVLTF	TGTGCCAGCAGCACGGGACAGCCCTTGACCAACGTCCTGACTTTC
.	TRBJ2-2	.	TRBV29-1	CSVKRVNTGELFF	TGCAGCGTCAAGAGAGTTAACACCGGGGAGCTGTTTTTT
.	TRBJ2-2	.	TRBV29-1	CSAVAGTNTGELFF	TGCAGCGCCGTAGCCGGGACAAACACCGGGGAGCTGTTTTTT
TRBD2	TRBJ2-7	.	TRBV30	CAWSGSGGLYEQYF	TGTGCCTGGAGTGGGAGCGGGGGCCTCTACGAGCAGTACTTC
.	TRBJ1-5	once	TRBV29-1	CSVADRSNQPQHF	TGCAGCGTGGCAGACAGAAGCAATCAGCCCCAGCATTTT
.	TRBJ2-1	once	TRBV29-1	CSVEINEQFF	TGCAGCGTTGAGATCAATGAGCAGTTCTTC
.	TRBJ2-7	.	TRBV10-3	CASQLLQGYEQYF	TGTGCCTCCCAGCTCCTACAGGGCTACGAGCAGTACTTC